This T cell receptor (beta chain) was sequenced for a study of neurological immune-mediated disorders. General study points: The expanded clones of different subjects shared no CDR3 amino acid sequences (suggesting private repertoires in all groups). HTLV-1-associated myelopathy led in TCR clonal expansion, while multiple sclerosis ranked lowest, below healthy controls.

Trimming took off 2 bases at V and 5 bases at J, with 13 bases between the two ends. The CDR3 contains 15 residues. Germline V lookup: CDR1 MDHEN, CDR2 SYDVKM. The team produced cDNA through 5'RACE using 10-nucleotide random UMIs. The output of every sequencing run exceeded 190 million TCR-beta sequences, derived from 15-18 subjects. Via MiXCR, TCRdb re-called the 5' RACE reads, giving one row per CDR3 protein. The sample has some 100,000 distinct CDR3 sequences, 13% seen once. With respect to this clonotype: Antigen: not known.

As for time point: longitudinal time-point 2. This sequence was found in a female donor with HTLV-1-associated myelopathy (HAM/TSP). The chain recombines TRBV28 with TRBJ2-4, with a weak D call TRBD1 (6 bases). Sequences were obtained from PBMCs. CDR3 sequence: CASSLEGVRENIQYF. The CDR3, as DNA: TGTGCCAGCAGTTTAGAGGGGGTTAGGGAAAACATTCAGTACTTC.